A single sample gave rise to the 32 T cell receptor beta chains below, sequenced in a study of graft-versus-host responses after intestinal transplantation. Data came from immunoSEQ multiplex PCR; TCRdb stores just in-frame clones and leaves some out. The top ten clones hold roughly 4% of a sample with roughly 7,000 clones, 20% to 25% of them seen once. The starting material was alloreactive CD4+ T cells from a mixed lymphocyte reaction culture, obtained before transplantation. Subset specified: CFSE-low proliferating T cells sorted from approximately six-day pre-transplant mixed lymphocyte reaction (GvH or HvG direction). The receptor set was obtained from a human patient who was an organ donor for intestinal transplantation.

Relative to its sample, this clone is large (0.1 to 1%). Other DNA sequences within the sample encode an identical CDR3. The rearrangement links TRBV5-1 to TRBJ2-7; TRBD1 matches 7 bases. This CDR3 is 12 amino acids long. CDR1 and CDR2 (germline): SGHRS, YFSETQ. Unmatched junction bases numbered 0, after V lost 0 bases and J lost 6 bases. The CDR3 is CASSLDRGEQYF. DNA for the CDR3: TGCGCCAGCAGCTTGGACAGGGGCGAGCAGTACTTC.

Of note for this clone: This may be a read error: a much more frequent sequence differs by one nucleotide. Within the sample, other DNA sequences also encode this same CDR3. The chain is built from TRBV6-5 and TRBJ1-1; D gene uncertain. Trimming shortened V by 6 bases and J by 4 bases, and 15 bases separated the two germline ends. CDR1 MNHEY and CDR2 SVGAGI come from the germline V gene. The CDR3 totals 14 residues. The CDR3 here is CASRAWARVTEAFF. The CDR3 region has the DNA TGTGCCAGCAGGGCCTGGGCTCGTGTCACTGAAGCTTTCTTT.

CDR3 bases: TGTGCCAGCAGCCCAACGGGGACAGGGGTTCCAGATACGCAGTATTTT. Translation gives CASSPTGTGVPDTQYF. V is TRBV7-3 and J is TRBJ2-3; the match to TRBD1 covers 10 bases. V shed 5 bases and J 4 bases; nucleotides not matched to a gene: 9. Germline CDR1 reads SGHTA; CDR2 reads FQGTGA. This CDR3 contains 16 residues.

This clone has more than one count but fewer than ten. The chain carries TRBV20-1 and TRBJ2-7; D not certain. The CDR3 contains 11 residues. Looked up from germline, CDR1 is DFQATT and CDR2 is SNEGSKA (reference sequence). Trimming shortened V by 2 bases and J by 2 bases, and 4 bases separated the two germline ends. CDR3 sequence reads: CSARQTYEQYF. DNA for the CDR3: TGCAGTGCTAGACAAACCTACGAGCAGTACTTC.

The CDR3 region has the DNA TGTGCCAGCAGGGAACTAGCGTTAAGCTCCTACGAGCAGTACTTC. Translating gives CASRELALSSYEQYF. The chain recombines TRBV6-9 with TRBJ2-7; 7 nucleotides align to TRBD2. J was trimmed by 0 bases and V by 6 bases; bases with no gene match: 8. Germline V CDR1 and CDR2: MNHGY, SVAAGI. The CDR3 length is 15 residues.

Only a few counts were recorded for this clone. This may be a read error: a much more frequent sequence differs by one nucleotide. Other DNA sequences from this sample encode an identical CDR3 as well. V is TRBV7-3 and J is TRBJ2-1; 9 nucleotides align to TRBD2. The CDR3 is 17 residues long. With V trimmed by 1 base and J by 4 bases, 8 bases remained unmatched. The germline V gene encodes CDR1 SGHTA and CDR2 FQGTGA. CDR3 in amino acids: CASSLSPGLAVYNEQFF. Written as DNA, the CDR3 is TGTGCCAGCAGCTTAAGTCCGGGACTAGCTGTTTACAATGAGCAGTTCTTC. Drawing the rest from reference TRBV7-3 and TRBJ2-1, the complete variable domain is GAGVSQTPSNKVTEKGKYVELRCDPISGHTALYWYRQSLGQGPEFLIYFQGTGAADDSGLPNDRFFAVRPEGSVSTLKIQRTERGDSAVYLCASSLSPGLAVYNEQFFGPGTRLTVL.

The chain is built from TRBV6-6 and TRBJ2-3; no firm D call. The germline V gene has CDR1 MNHNY and CDR2 SVGAGI (reference sequence). The CDR3 consists of 12 residues. Trimming left V 7 bases short and J 9 bases short, with 14 bases between. The CDR3 nucleotides read TGTGCCAGCACCCCTAATGGGTTAACGCAGTATTTT. Translation: CASTPNGLTQYF.

The chain links TRBV19 to TRBJ1-5; D uncertain. The CDR3 is 15 amino acids. Deletions cut 3 bases from V and 3 bases from J, with 12 bases between. Germline loops: CDR1 LNHDA, CDR2 SQIVND (reference sequence). The CDR3 nucleotides are TGTGCCAGTAGTATTAGGGCAGGACTCAATCAGCCCCAGCATTTT. This translates into CASSIRAGLNQPQHF.

This clone was seen more than once but under ten times. One end of the junction is discordant with germline, which a read error may explain. Other DNA sequences in the sample encode the same CDR3. The rearrangement uses TRBV7-6 and TRBJ1-5; D gene uncertain. The CDR3 covers 10 residues. From germline, CDR1 is SGHVS and CDR2 FNYEAQ. This CDR3 reads CASSNQPQHF. DNA for the CDR3: TGTGCTAGCAGCAATCAGCCCCAGCATTTT.

This clone is medium-sized in the sample. V and J are TRBV19 and TRBJ1-3; no clear D. V lost 6 bases and J lost 0, with 9 bases in between. Per the germline V gene, CDR1 is LNHDA and CDR2 is SQIVND (reference sequence). This CDR3 has 14 residues. As DNA, the CDR3 is TGTGCCAGTAGATTGCGGAGCTCTGGAAACACCATATATTTT. Its protein is CASRLRSSGNTIYF.

Turning to this clone: A far larger clone differs by one base, so this is likely a read error. This rearrangement joins TRBV6-6 to TRBJ1-2, with D perhaps matching TRBD1 (5 bases). Trimming took off 6 bases at V and 8 bases at J, with 16 bases between the two ends. Looked up from germline, CDR1 is MNHNY and CDR2 is SVGAGI (reference sequence). The CDR3 has 13 residues. The CDR3 protein is CASRDDSLGGYTF. The CDR3 nucleotides are TGTGCCAGCAGAGATGACAGTCTGGGAGGCTACACCTTC.

This clone is medium-sized in the sample. The chain is built from TRBV7-9 and TRBJ2-7, with D uncertain. Germline V gives CDR1 SEHNR, CDR2 FQNEAQ (reference sequence). Trimming left V 5 bases short and J 0 bases short, with 5 bases between. The CDR3 runs to 12 residues. The CDR3 loop reads CASSNSSYEQYF. CDR3 nucleotide sequence: TGTGCCAGCAGCAACAGCTCCTACGAGCAGTACTTC.

This clone occurred a few times. The gene calls are TRBV7-2 and TRBJ2-5, with TRBD1 matching 9 bases. CDR3 size: 15 residues. Germline V CDR1 and CDR2: SGHTA, FQGNSA. The J segment lost 4 bases and the V segment lost 5 bases, leaving 8 bases of the junction unmatched. The CDR3 sequence: CASSLVPGQGETQYF. In DNA, the CDR3 is TGTGCCAGCAGCCTCGTCCCGGGACAGGGAGAGACCCAGTACTTC.

In this sample, this clone turned up a few times. The CDR3 DNA sequence: TGTGCCAGCAGCTTAGGAGGGACTAGCCTGCAAAATAAGCAGTTCTTC. Translated: CASSLGGTSLQNKQFF. This chain joins TRBV7-9 and TRBJ2-1; 9 bases fit TRBD2. This CDR3 has 16 amino acids. CDR1 is SEHNR and CDR2 is FQNEAQ in the germline V gene (reference sequence). The ends lost 1 base at V and 11 bases at J; junction bases unmatched: 12.

This clone was seen more than once but under ten times. This rearrangement joins TRBV7-4 to TRBJ2-7; TRBD1 matches at 8 bases. Germline V gene sequence: CDR1 SGHVT, CDR2 SQSDAQ. J gave up 5 bases and V 3 bases, and 3 bases lay outside the gene matches. The CDR3 totals 13 residues. The CDR3 is CASSFDRGDEQYF. DNA for the CDR3: TGTGCCAGCAGCTTCGACAGGGGTGACGAGCAGTACTTC. Variable domain in full (rest from reference TRBV7-4 and TRBJ2-7): GAGVSQSPRYKVAKRGRDVALRCDSISGHVTLYWYRQTLGQGSEVLTYSQSDAQRDKSGRPSGRFSAERPERSVSTLKIQRTEQGDSAVYLCASSFDRGDEQYFGPGTRLTVT.

The chain uses TRBV19 and TRBJ1-1; D ambiguous. Trimming shortened V by 6 bases and J by 0 bases, and 11 bases separated the two germline ends. Germline V lookup: CDR1 LNHDA, CDR2 SQIVND (reference sequence). This CDR3 has 14 amino acids. The CDR3, as DNA: TGTGCCAGTAGGCCAGGTTGGATGAACACTGAAGCTTTCTTT. Translation: CASRPGWMNTEAFF.

In its sample, this clone was seen a few times. The V gene is TRBV6-5, the J gene TRBJ2-1; D might be TRBD2 (5 bases). The CDR3 has 14 residues. The V end lost 0 bases, the J end lost 2 bases, and 5 bases lay between the germline ends. Germline CDR1 is MNHEY and CDR2 is SVGAGI. The CDR3 sequence: CASSYSEAYNEQFF. The CDR3 region has the DNA TGTGCCAGCAGTTACTCGGAGGCCTACAATGAGCAGTTCTTC.

This clone has just a few counts. The chain combines TRBV7-9 with TRBJ2-7; D unresolved. In germline, CDR1 is SEHNR, CDR2 FQNEAQ (reference sequence). Trimming took 5 bases from V and 2 from J, leaving 16 bases between them. This CDR3 comprises 15 residues. The CDR3: CASSPQHGLPYEQYF. The CDR3 DNA is TGTGCCAGCAGCCCCCAACATGGTCTGCCCTACGAGCAGTACTTC.

The CDR3 DNA sequence: TGTGCCAGTAGCCCCCACAGGGGTTCCTACAATGAGCAGTTCTTC. It specifies CASSPHRGSYNEQFF. The chain joins TRBV19 to TRBJ2-1, with TRBD1 identical over 7 bases. Germline loops: CDR1 LNHDA, CDR2 SQIVND (reference sequence). J was trimmed by 1 base and V by 6 bases; bases with no gene match: 6. The CDR3 has 15 amino acids.

This clone turned up a few times. The gene calls are TRBV5-4 and TRBJ1-4; D unresolved. V was shortened by 1 base and J by 0 bases, with 4 bases between the two germline ends. This CDR3 contains 14 residues. CDR1 SGHNT and CDR2 YYREEE come from the germline V gene (reference sequence). The CDR3 spells CASSLTATNEKLFF. CDR3 nucleotide sequence: TGTGCCAGCAGCTTGACAGCAACTAATGAAAAACTGTTTTTT.

The chain is built from TRBV7-2 and TRBJ1-1; a weak D match, TRBD1 (5 bases). The CDR3 sequence is 15 residues long. Trimming took 5 bases from V and 1 from J, leaving 14 bases between them. Germline values: CDR1 SGHTA, CDR2 FQGNSA. CDR3 sequence: CASSMRGLRNTEAFF. The CDR3 DNA reads as TGTGCCAGCAGCATGCGGGGACTGCGGAACACTGAAGCTTTCTTT.

Note on this clone: A single base separates this from a much larger clone, so it may be a read error. Other DNA sequences of this sample code for an identical CDR3. The rearrangement links TRBV30 to TRBJ2-4; D is possibly TRBD1 (7 bases). The CDR3 length is 14 residues. Germline V gene sequence: CDR1 GTSNPN, CDR2 SVGIG (reference sequence). CDR3 DNA: TGCGCCTGGAGTGTATCAGGGGGGTGGGACATTCAGTACTTC. It encodes CAWSVSGGWDIQYF.

This clone was seen only a few times. The chain has TRBV30 and TRBJ2-1; TRBD1 is a possible D gene (5 bases). Germline V lookup: CDR1 GTSNPN, CDR2 SVGIG (reference sequence). V lost 5 bases to trimming and J lost 0 bases, with 11 bases between them. This CDR3 is 14 amino acids long. The CDR3 here is CAWGRRGSYNEQFF. The CDR3 DNA is TGTGCCTGGGGTCGTAGGGGCTCCTACAATGAGCAGTTCTTC.

The chain recombines TRBV14 with TRBJ2-3; 7 nucleotides match TRBD2. Germline values: CDR1 SGHDN, CDR2 FVKESK. The CDR3 length is 18 residues. J lost 4 bases, V lost 3 bases, and 16 bases had no gene match. The CDR3 nucleotides read TGTGCCAGCAGCCAGTGGGGGGAGGGCCTTGCGCCCGCAGATACGCAGTATTTT. Its protein is CASSQWGEGLAPADTQYF.

This clone was seen more than once but under ten times. V and J are TRBV6-6 and TRBJ2-7, with D maybe TRBD2 (5 bases). Germline CDR1 and CDR2: MNHNY and SVGAGI (reference sequence). V was pared by 0 bases and J by 12 bases, with 15 bases between. The CDR3 covers 13 residues. In nucleotides, the CDR3 is TGTGCCAGCAGTTACTCGAGTGCGGGCCCCAGGTACTTC. Encoded protein: CASSYSSAGPRYF.

This clone was detected a few times. The chain recombines TRBV18 with TRBJ2-3; no definite D call. CDR3 length: 15 amino acids. V was shortened by 6 bases and J by 1 base, with 14 bases between the two germline ends. In germline, CDR1 is KGHSH, CDR2 LQKENI. CDR3 sequence reads: CASSPTLLGTDTQYF. In DNA, the CDR3 is TGTGCCAGCTCCCCTACTCTGTTGGGCACAGATACGCAGTATTTT.

This clone was counted between two and nine times. The J gene is TRBJ2-1, the V gene TRBV7-3; perhaps TRBD2 as D (5 bases). Germline V lookup: CDR1 SGHTA, CDR2 FQGTGA. V gave up 2 bases and J gave up 7 bases, with 15 bases separating them. The CDR3 is 15 amino acids. CDR3 bases: TGTGCCAGCAGCTTAGCCTGGGCGGGCGGGAATGAGCAGTTCTTC. This gives the protein CASSLAWAGGNEQFF.

This clone appeared a few times. The genes are TRBV4-1 and TRBJ2-7; D is uncertain. The CDR3 extends over 14 amino acids. Germline V CDR1 and CDR2: MGHRA, YSYEKL. V was shortened by 2 bases and J by 1 base, with 9 bases between the two germline ends. The CDR3 sequence: CASSQYSVSYEQYF. The CDR3 DNA sequence: TGCGCCAGCAGCCAATACAGTGTATCCTACGAGCAGTACTTC.

This clone is classed as medium-sized. The genes are TRBV7-9 and TRBJ2-7; a weak D match, TRBD1 (6 bases). Germline CDR1 reads SEHNR; CDR2 reads FQNEAQ (reference sequence). The CDR3 has 12 amino acids. Trimming took off 5 bases at V and 5 bases at J, with 10 bases between the two ends. This chain's CDR3 is CASSLRQDEQYF. The DNA for the CDR3 is TGTGCCAGCAGCCTACGACAGGACGAGCAGTACTTC.

Judged by abundance, this clone is medium-sized (0.01 to 0.1%). The J gene is TRBJ1-4, the V gene TRBV7-2; tentative D call: TRBD1 (5 bases). There are 16 residues in the CDR3. CDR1 is SGHTA, CDR2 FQGNSA, per germline. V shed 3 bases and J shed 0 bases, with 11 bases lying between them. DNA for the CDR3: TGTGCCAGCAGCTTTCGCCGACAGACAACTAATGAAAAACTGTTTTTT. Translating it yields CASSFRRQTTNEKLFF.

With regard to this clone: A read error is possible here, since a much larger clone lies one base away. V gene TRBV5-8 combines with J gene TRBJ2-2, with 12 bases aligning to TRBD2. CDR3 length: 15 residues. The V gene's germline CDR1 is SGHTS and CDR2 YDEGEE. The CDR3 sequence is CASTKTSGSTGELLF. The CDR3 DNA is TGTGCCAGCACCAAGACTAGCGGGAGCACCGGGGAGCTGCTTTTT.

This clone has a handful of counts. The V and J genes are TRBV7-3 and TRBJ2-1; maybe TRBD2 (5 bases). Germline lookup yields CDR1 SGHTA and CDR2 FQGTGA. Trimming took 5 bases from V and 6 from J, leaving 11 bases between them. The CDR3 runs to 13 residues. The CDR3 DNA is TGTGCCAGCAGCGCCCTACTAGGCAATGAGCAGTTCTTC. It translates to CASSALLGNEQFF.